Below, 11 T cell receptor beta chains from the same sample are listed, as sequenced in a study of blood T cells in healthy people across ages. Primed by a sample-barcoded 5' primer and a J-beta primer mix, a second PCR proceeded for about 7 to 11 cycles. TCRdb re-derived calls from the 5' RACE reads in MiXCR, one entry per CDR3 protein. The table records some 1,500,000 distinct CDR3 sequences, 35% to 45% of them present only once. Sequenced sample: blood. The origin of the receptors is a woman between 18 and 30 years old in good health.

The chain links TRBV7-3 to TRBJ2-3; the D gene is possibly TRBD1 (6 bases). The CDR3 runs to 17 residues. Germline CDR1 and CDR2: SGHTA and FQGTGA. Trimming shortened V by 3 bases and J by 0 bases, and 16 bases separated the two germline ends. The CDR3 coding sequence is TGTGCCAGCAGCTTTCGGACAGTCTTGACTAGCACAGATACGCAGTATTTT. Its protein is CASSFRTVLTSTDTQYF.

This clonotype is a singleton in its sample. This chain links TRBV27 with TRBJ2-3, with D perhaps matching TRBD1 (6 bases). The V and J ends lost 2 bases and 1 base respectively, with 10 bases between them. The CDR3 has 15 amino acids. The V gene's germline CDR1 is MNHEY and CDR2 SMNVEV (reference sequence). The CDR3 spells CASSLGDTRTDTQYF. CDR3 nucleotides: TGTGCCAGCAGTTTAGGGGACACCCGCACAGATACGCAGTATTTT.

CDR3 sequence (DNA): TGCGCCAGCAGCTTGCTAGCGGGATTGAATGAGCAGTTCTTC. It specifies CASSLLAGLNEQFF. This chain uses TRBV5-1 with TRBJ2-1, with 9 bases lining up with TRBD2. In germline, CDR1 is SGHRS, CDR2 YFSETQ. The CDR3 runs to 14 residues. V lost 1 base, J lost 7 bases, and 3 bases stayed unmatched.

As regards this clonotype: A read error may account for a junction end that differs from germline. The rearrangement links TRBV6-6 to TRBJ1-2; D call uncertain. CDR3 length: 12 residues. Germline V gives CDR1 MNHNY, CDR2 SVGAGI (reference sequence). The CDR3 loop reads CASISQNYDYTF. DNA for the CDR3: TGTGCCAGTATCTCACAGAACTATGACTACACCTTC.

This clonotype occurred a few times. V and J are TRBV6-2 or TRBV6-3 and TRBJ2-3; D is possibly TRBD1 (6 bases). The CDR3 loop spans 15 amino acids. Germline loops: CDR1 MNHEY, CDR2 SVGEGT. V lost 2 bases and J 5 bases, leaving 14 bases between the germline ends. The DNA of the CDR3 is TGTGCCAGCAGTTACGAGGTGGGGGCGGTAGATACGCAGTATTTT. Translation gives CASSYEVGAVDTQYF.

This clonotype was recorded a few times. This sequence joins TRBV29-1 and TRBJ2-3; 8 bases are a match to TRBD2. V gave up 8 bases and J gave up 6 bases; unmatched junction bases: 13. The CDR3 runs to 14 residues. Germline loops: CDR1 SQVTM, CDR2 ANQGSEA. DNA for the CDR3: TGCAGCATCTGCACGGCGGGAGGTTCGGATACGCAGTATTTT. This gives the protein CSICTAGGSDTQYF.

This rearrangement joins TRBV11-2 to TRBJ2-1; TRBD1 or TRBD2 may be the D gene (5 bases each). Germline CDR1 SGHAT, CDR2 FQNNGV. The CDR3 runs to 14 residues. V was trimmed by 1 base and J by 12 bases, leaving 16 bases between them. The CDR3 here is CASSLGGVGETQFF. The CDR3 DNA reads as TGTGCCAGCAGCTTAGGAGGAGTGGGGGAGACGCAGTTCTTC.

The CDR3 bases are TGTGCCATCAGTGAGTCGAATAGGTTTCCGGATACGCAGTATTTT. It encodes CAISESNRFPDTQYF. The gene calls are TRBV10-3 and TRBJ2-3; D gene ambiguous. CDR3 length: 15 residues. Trimming left V 0 bases short and J 6 bases short, with 13 bases between. Per the germline V gene, CDR1 is ENHRY and CDR2 is SYGVKD.

This clonotype appeared a few times. The V call is TRBV29-1, the J call TRBJ2-3; TRBD2 agrees at 13 bases. Germline CDR1 is SQVTM and CDR2 is ANQGSEA. This CDR3 region has 15 residues. After removal of 6 bases from V and 1 base from J, the junction contained 4 bases not matched to a gene. This CDR3 is CSVRTSGSRTDTQYF. The CDR3 nucleotides read TGCAGCGTCCGGACTAGCGGGAGTCGCACAGATACGCAGTATTTT.

This clonotype showed up just a few times. The genes are TRBV7-8 and TRBJ2-7; possibly TRBD1 or TRBD2 for D (5 bases each). Trimming shortened V by 2 bases and J by 2 bases, and 13 bases separated the two germline ends. The CDR3 extends over 15 amino acids. Germline assignment: CDR1 SGHVS and CDR2 FQNEAQ. The CDR3: CASSLPQGPTYEQYF. CDR3 nucleotides: TGTGCCAGCAGCTTACCGCAGGGACCTACCTACGAGCAGTACTTC.

The chain combines TRBV9 with TRBJ2-1; 10 nucleotides align to TRBD1. This CDR3 region has 15 residues. CDR1 SGDLS and CDR2 YYNGEE come from the germline V gene. V lost 3 bases and J lost 10; bases outside the gene matches: 10. This CDR3 reads CASSATGGLSYEQFF. The CDR3 region has the DNA TGTGCCAGCAGCGCGACAGGGGGCCTTTCCTACGAGCAGTTCTTC.